This T cell receptor (beta chain) appears in the sequencing data of a study of T cells in localized non-small cell lung cancer. Overall study findings and caveats: Adjacent lung was found to contain a median roughly 60 of the top 100 tumor clones. Because sequencing included only one region (of the tumor), heterogeneity remains possible. Increased T cell density in blood showed an association with longer overall survival. Uninvolved adjacent lung showed higher T cell clonality than tumor.

In germline, CDR1 is SGDLS, CDR2 YYNGEE. V was clipped by 2 bases and J by 6 bases; unmatched bases: 10. This CDR3 has 17 residues. This clone showed up just once. Its antigen is not identified. Repertoires were generated with immunoSEQ multiplex PCR, while TCRdb's copy carries only in-frame clones and drops some. Of around 30,000 clones listed, 85% to 90% are singletons. This chain joins TRBV9 and TRBJ2-1; 11 nucleotides agree with TRBD2. The sample was peripheral blood, taken before any cancer treatment. This TCR was sampled from a female donor of 60 years or more with stage III squamous cell lung carcinoma. CDR3 region: CASSVSSGRAGPNEQFF. The CDR3 nucleotides read TGTGCCAGCAGCGTGAGTAGCGGGAGGGCCGGGCCCAATGAGCAGTTCTTC.